This TCR beta chain originates from a study of blood T cell repertoires in COVID-19. Germline CDR1 reads LNHDA; CDR2 reads SQIVND (reference sequence). Losses at the gene ends were 6 bases for V and 2 bases for J; bases not matched to a gene: 7. The CDR3 spans 14 residues. Each participant's cohort was designated according to participant-reported clinical history. Methods used by the authors: For nucleated cells, counts were estimated from reference gene primer amplification. The repertoire was sequenced with immunoSEQ multiplex PCR; TCRdb's copy has only in-frame clones and lacks some. The V and J calls and clone size were taken over from that table, and D and trimming were inferred from the DNA. The sample gives a few hundred thousand clones, around 84% of which show up once; nearly 7.5% is in the top ten.

This rearrangement joins TRBV19 to TRBJ2-7, with 7 positions matching TRBD2. Specimen: PBMCs or T cells enriched from blood (not recorded which). This receptor was identified in a woman in her forties with acute COVID-19. As DNA, the CDR3 is TGTGCCAGTAGCCCGGCGCGGGAGCCCTACGAGCAGTACTTC. It translates to CASSPAREPYEQYF. Filled out from reference TRBV19 and TRBJ2-7, the complete variable domain reads DGGITQSPKYLFRKEGQNVTLSCEQNLNHDAMYWYRQDPGQGLRLIYYSQIVNDFQKGDIAEGYSVSREKKESFPLTVTSAQKNPTAFYLCASSPAREPYEQYFGPGTRLTVT.